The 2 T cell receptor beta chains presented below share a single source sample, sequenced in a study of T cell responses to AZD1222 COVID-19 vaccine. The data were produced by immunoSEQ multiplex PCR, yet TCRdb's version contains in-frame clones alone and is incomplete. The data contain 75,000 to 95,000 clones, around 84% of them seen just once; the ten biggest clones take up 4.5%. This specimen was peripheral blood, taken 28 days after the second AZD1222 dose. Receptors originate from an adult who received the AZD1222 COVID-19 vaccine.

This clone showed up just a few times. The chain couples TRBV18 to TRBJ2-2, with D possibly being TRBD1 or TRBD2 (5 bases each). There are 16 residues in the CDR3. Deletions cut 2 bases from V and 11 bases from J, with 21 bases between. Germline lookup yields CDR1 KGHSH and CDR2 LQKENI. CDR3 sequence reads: CASSPFRGPTRAELFF. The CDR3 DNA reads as TGTGCCAGCTCACCATTTCGGGGACCAACAAGGGCCGAGCTGTTTTTT.

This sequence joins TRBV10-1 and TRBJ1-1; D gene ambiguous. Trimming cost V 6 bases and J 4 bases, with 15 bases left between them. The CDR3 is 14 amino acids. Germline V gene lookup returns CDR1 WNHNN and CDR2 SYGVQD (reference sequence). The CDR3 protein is CASSRTGKVTEAFF. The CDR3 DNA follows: TGCGCCAGCAGCCGGACCGGAAAGGTCACTGAAGCTTTCTTT.